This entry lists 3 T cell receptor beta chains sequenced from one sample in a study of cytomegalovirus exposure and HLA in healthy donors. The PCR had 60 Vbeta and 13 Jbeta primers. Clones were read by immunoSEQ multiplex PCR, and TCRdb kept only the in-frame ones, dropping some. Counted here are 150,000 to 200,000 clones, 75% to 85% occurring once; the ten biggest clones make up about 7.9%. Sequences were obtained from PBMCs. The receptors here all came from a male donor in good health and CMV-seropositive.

The CDR3 DNA sequence: TGTGCCAGCAGCCAAGATCTCACTAGCGGGGGAGAGACCCAGTACTTC. This encodes CASSQDLTSGGETQYF. The V gene is TRBV4-2, the J gene TRBJ2-5, with 11 bases that match TRBD2. The CDR3 length is 16 residues. The V and J ends lost 0 bases and 4 bases, in that order; junction bases with no gene match: 4. The germline V gene encodes CDR1 LGHNA and CDR2 YNFKEQ.

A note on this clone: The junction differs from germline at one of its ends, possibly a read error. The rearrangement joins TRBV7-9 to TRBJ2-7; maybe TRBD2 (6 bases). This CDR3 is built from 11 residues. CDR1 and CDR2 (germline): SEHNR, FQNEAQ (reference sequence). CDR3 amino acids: CSSSIGGEQYF. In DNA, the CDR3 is TGTTCCAGCAGCATTGGGGGGGAGCAGTACTTC.

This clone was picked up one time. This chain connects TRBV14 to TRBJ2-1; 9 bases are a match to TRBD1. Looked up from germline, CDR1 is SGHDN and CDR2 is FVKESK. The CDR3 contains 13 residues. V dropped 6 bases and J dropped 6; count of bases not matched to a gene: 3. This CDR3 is CASSSDRGNEQFF. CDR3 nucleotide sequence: TGTGCCAGCAGTTCGGACAGGGGCAATGAGCAGTTCTTC.